This T cell receptor beta chain was recovered during a study of blood T cell repertoires in COVID-19. Study as a whole: Material from acute and convalescent COVID-19 was sourced from the United States, Italy and Spain. PBMCs, B-cell-depleted T cells, or T cells provided the cDNA or gDNA that made up the material.

Germline CDR1 LGHNA, CDR2 YSLEER. The CDR3 length is 16 residues. V shed 0 bases and J 3 bases; nucleotides not matched to a gene: 4. Per the study methods: Reference gene primers were amplified, and this amplification served to estimate nucleated cell counts. Clones were sequenced by immunoSEQ multiplex PCR, and TCRdb holds only the in-frame ones, with some missing. That table gives V, J and clone size, and the DNA gave D and trimming. The data show about 120,000 clones, 90% seen once. The genes are TRBV4-3 and TRBJ2-1, with 8 bases fitting TRBD1. The sequencing input was peripheral blood. The TCR originated in a human donor with active COVID-19. The donor label of this sample is uncertain. CDR3 in amino acids: CASSQEGQGFYNEQFF. In nucleotides, the CDR3 is TGCGCCAGCAGCCAAGAAGGACAGGGATTCTACAATGAGCAGTTCTTC.